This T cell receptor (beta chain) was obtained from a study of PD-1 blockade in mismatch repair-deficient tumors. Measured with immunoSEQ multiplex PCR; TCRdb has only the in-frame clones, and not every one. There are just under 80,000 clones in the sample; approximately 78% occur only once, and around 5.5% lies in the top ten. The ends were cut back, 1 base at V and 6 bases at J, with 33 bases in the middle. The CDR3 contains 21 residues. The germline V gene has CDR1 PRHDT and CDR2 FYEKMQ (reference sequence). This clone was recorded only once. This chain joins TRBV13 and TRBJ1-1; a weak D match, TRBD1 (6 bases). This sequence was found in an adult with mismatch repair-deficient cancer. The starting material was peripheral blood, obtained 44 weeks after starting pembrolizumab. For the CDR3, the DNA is TGTGCCAGCAGCTTAGCTTTAAAAGGAAGAGGTGTCGGGACATCGACGGCTGAAGCTTTCTTT. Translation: CASSLALKGRGVGTSTAEAFF.